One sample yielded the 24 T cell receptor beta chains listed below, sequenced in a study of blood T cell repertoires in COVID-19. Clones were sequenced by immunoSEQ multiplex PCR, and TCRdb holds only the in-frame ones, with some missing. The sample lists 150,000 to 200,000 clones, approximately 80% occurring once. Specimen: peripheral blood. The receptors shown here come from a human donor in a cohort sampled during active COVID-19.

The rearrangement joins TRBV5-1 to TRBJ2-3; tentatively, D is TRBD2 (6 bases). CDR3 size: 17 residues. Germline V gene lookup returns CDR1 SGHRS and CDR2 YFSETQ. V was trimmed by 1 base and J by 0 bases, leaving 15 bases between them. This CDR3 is CASSLNPSASSTDTQYF. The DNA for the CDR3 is TGCGCCAGCAGCTTGAACCCTAGCGCCAGTAGCACAGATACGCAGTATTTT. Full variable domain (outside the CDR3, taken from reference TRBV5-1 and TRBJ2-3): KAGVTQTPRYLIKTRGQQVTLSCSPISGHRSVSWYQQTPGQGLQFLFEYFSETQRNKGNFPGRFSGRQFSNSRSEMNVSTLELGDSALYLCASSLNPSASSTDTQYFGPGTRLTVL.

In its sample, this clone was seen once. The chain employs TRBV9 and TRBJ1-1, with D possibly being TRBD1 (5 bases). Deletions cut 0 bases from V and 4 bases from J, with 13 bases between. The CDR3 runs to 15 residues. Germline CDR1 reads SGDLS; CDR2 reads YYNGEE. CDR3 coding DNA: TGTGCCAGCAGCGTAGGTCGGGGGTCGGCCACTGAAGCTTTCTTT. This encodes CASSVGRGSATEAFF.

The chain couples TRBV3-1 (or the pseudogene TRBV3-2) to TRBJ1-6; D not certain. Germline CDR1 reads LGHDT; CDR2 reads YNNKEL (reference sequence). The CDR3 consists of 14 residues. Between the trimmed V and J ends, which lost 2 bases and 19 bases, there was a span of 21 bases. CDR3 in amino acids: CASSQTPGGLPYHF. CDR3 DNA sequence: TGTGCCAGCAGCCAAACACCGGGAGGTCTGCCCTATCACTTT.

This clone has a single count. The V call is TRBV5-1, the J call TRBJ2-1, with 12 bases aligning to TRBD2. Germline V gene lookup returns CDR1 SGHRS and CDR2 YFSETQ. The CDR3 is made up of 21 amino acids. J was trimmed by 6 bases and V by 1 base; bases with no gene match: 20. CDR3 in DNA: TGCGCCAGCAGCTTGTCAGGGGCAACCGCGGGACTAGCGGGTTCCGGCAATGAGCAGTTCTTC. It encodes CASSLSGATAGLAGSGNEQFF.

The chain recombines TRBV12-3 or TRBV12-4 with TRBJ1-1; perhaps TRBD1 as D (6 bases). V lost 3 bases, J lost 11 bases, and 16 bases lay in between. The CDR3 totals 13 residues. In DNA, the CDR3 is TGTGCCAGCAGTTTGTGGGGGATCGACAGGGCTTTCTTT. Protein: CASSLWGIDRAFF.

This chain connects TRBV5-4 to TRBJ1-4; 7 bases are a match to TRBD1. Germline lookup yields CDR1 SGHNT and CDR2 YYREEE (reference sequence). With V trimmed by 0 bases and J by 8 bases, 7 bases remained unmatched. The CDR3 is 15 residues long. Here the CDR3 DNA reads TGTGCCAGCAGCTTGGAAGGACAGGACAGAGAAAAACTGTTTTTT. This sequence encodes CASSLEGQDREKLFF.

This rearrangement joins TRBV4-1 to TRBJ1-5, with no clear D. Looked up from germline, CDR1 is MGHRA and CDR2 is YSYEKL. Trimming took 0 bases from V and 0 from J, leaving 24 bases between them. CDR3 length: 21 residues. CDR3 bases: TGCGCCAGCAGCCAAGATCTATCCGGGGAATCTTCCACTTATAGCAATCAGCCCCAGCATTTT. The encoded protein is CASSQDLSGESSTYSNQPQHF.

CDR3 DNA sequence: TGTGCCAGCAGTGATCCCAGGGTGACTGAAGCTTTCTTT. Its protein is CASSDPRVTEAFF. The chain joins TRBV7-8 to TRBJ1-1, with D perhaps matching TRBD1 (5 bases). Germline assignment: CDR1 SGHVS and CDR2 FQNEAQ. The CDR3 extends over 13 amino acids. Trimming removed 6 bases at V and 5 bases at J, with 13 bases between.

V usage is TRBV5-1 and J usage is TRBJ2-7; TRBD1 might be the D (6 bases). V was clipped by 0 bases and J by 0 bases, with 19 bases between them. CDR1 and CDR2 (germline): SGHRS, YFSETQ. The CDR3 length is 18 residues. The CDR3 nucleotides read TGCGCCAGCAGCTTGGAAGGACAGTTAGACAAGCACTCCTACGAGCAGTACTTC. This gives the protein CASSLEGQLDKHSYEQYF.

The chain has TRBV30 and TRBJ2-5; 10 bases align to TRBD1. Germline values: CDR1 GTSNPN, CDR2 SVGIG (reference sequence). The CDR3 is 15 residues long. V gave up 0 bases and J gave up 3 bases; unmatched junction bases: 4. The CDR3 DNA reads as TGTGCCTGGAGTGTACCCGGGACAGGGGAAGAGACCCAGTACTTC. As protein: CAWSVPGTGEETQYF.

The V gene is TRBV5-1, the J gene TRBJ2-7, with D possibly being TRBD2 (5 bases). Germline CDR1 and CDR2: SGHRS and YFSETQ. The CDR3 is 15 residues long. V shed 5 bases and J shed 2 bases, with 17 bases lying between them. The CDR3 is CASRSGGAETYEQYF. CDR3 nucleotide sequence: TGCGCCAGCAGGTCCGGAGGTGCGGAGACCTACGAGCAGTACTTC. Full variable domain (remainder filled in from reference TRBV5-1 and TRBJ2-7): KAGVTQTPRYLIKTRGQQVTLSCSPISGHRSVSWYQQTPGQGLQFLFEYFSETQRNKGNFPGRFSGRQFSNSRSEMNVSTLELGDSALYLCASRSGGAETYEQYFGPGTRLTVT.

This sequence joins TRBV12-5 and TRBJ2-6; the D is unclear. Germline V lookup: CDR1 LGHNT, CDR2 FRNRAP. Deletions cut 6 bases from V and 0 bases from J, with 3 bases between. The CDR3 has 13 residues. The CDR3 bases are TGTGCTAGTGGCCGCTCTGGGGCCAACGTCCTGACTTTC. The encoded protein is CASGRSGANVLTF. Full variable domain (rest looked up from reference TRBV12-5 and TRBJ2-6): DARVTQTPRHKVTEMGQEVTMRCQPILGHNTVFWYRQTMMQGLELLAYFRNRAPLDDSGMPKDRFSAEMPDATLATLKIQPSEPRDSAVYFCASGRSGANVLTFGAGSRLTVL.

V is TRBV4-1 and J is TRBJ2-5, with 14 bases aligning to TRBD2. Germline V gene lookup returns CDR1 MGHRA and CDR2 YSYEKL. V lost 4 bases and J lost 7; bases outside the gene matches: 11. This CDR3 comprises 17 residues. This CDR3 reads CASSLGTSGGRRLTQYF. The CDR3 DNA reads TGCGCCAGCAGCCTAGGGACTAGCGGGGGCCGCCGGTTGACCCAGTACTTC.

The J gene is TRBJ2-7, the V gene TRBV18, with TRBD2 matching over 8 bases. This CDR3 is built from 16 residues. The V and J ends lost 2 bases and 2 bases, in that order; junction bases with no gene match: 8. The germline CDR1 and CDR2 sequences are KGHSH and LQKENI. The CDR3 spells CASSPTISGATYEQYF. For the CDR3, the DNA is TGTGCCAGCTCACCAACTATTAGCGGGGCTACCTACGAGCAGTACTTC.

CDR3 in amino acids: CAISESDNLMNTEAFF. Here the CDR3 DNA reads TGTGCCATCAGTGAGTCGGACAACCTGATGAACACTGAAGCTTTCTTT. The chain carries TRBV10-3 and TRBJ1-1; D is possibly TRBD1 (5 bases). Germline CDR1 reads ENHRY; CDR2 reads SYGVKD. V was clipped by 0 bases and J by 0 bases, with 11 bases between them. The CDR3 is 16 amino acids.

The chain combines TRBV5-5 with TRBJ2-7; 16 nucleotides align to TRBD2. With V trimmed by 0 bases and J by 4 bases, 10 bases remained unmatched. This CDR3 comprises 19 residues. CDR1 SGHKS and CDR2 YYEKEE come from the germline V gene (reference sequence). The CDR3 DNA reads TGTGCCAGCAGCTTGGCGGGACTAGCGGGGGGGACTCTGCCGTACGAGCAGTACTTC. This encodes CASSLAGLAGGTLPYEQYF.

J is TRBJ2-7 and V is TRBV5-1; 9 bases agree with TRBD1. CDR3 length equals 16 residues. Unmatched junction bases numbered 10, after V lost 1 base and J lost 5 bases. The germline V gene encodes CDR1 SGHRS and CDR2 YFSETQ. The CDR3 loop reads CASSLSVRQGGNEQYF. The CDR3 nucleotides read TGCGCCAGCAGCTTGTCAGTCCGACAGGGGGGCAACGAGCAGTACTTC.

The CDR3 loop is CASSLDSMNTEAFF. In DNA form, the CDR3 reads TGTGCCAGCAGCTTGGACAGCATGAACACTGAAGCTTTCTTT. This chain uses TRBV11-3 with TRBJ1-1, with a weak D call TRBD1 (6 bases). The CDR3 is made up of 14 amino acids. V was trimmed by 3 bases and J by 0 bases, leaving 8 bases between them. Germline CDR1 reads SGHNT; CDR2 reads YENEEA.

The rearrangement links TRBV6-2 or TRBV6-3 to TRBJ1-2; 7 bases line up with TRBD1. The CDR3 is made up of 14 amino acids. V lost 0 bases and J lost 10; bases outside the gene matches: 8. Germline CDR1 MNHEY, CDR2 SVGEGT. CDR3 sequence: CASSYSSVGTAYTF. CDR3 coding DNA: TGTGCCAGCAGTTACTCCTCCGTCGGGACAGCCTACACCTTC.

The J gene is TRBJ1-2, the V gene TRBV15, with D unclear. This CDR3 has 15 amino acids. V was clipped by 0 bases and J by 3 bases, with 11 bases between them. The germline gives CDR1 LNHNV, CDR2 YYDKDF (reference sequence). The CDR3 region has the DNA TGTGCCACCAGCAGAGATCGCGGCAGACACTATGGCTACACCTTC. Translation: CATSRDRGRHYGYTF.

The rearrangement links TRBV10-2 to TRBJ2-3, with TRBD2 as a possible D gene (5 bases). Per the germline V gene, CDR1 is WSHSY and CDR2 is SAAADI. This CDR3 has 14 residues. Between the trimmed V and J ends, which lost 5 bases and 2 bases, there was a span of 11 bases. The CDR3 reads CASSSGFPTDTQYF. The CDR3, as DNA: TGCGCCAGCAGTAGCGGATTCCCCACAGATACGCAGTATTTT.

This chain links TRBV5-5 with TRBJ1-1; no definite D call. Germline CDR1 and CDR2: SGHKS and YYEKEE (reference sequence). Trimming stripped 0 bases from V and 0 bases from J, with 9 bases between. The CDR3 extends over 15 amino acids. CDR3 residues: CASSLGAAMNTEAFF. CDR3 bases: TGTGCCAGCAGCTTGGGGGCAGCAATGAACACTGAAGCTTTCTTT.

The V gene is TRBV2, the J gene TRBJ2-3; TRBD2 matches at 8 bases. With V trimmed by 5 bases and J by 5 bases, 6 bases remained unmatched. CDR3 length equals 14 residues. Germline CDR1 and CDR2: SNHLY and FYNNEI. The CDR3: CASSLGLAGDTQYF. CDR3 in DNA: TGTGCCAGCAGTCTAGGACTAGCAGGAGATACGCAGTATTTT.

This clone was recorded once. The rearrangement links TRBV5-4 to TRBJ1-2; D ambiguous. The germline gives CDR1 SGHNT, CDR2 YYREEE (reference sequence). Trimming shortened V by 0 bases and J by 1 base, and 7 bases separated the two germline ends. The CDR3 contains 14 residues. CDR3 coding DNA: TGTGCCAGCAGCTTGGTAGGAGGTAACTATGGCTACACCTTC. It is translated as CASSLVGGNYGYTF.